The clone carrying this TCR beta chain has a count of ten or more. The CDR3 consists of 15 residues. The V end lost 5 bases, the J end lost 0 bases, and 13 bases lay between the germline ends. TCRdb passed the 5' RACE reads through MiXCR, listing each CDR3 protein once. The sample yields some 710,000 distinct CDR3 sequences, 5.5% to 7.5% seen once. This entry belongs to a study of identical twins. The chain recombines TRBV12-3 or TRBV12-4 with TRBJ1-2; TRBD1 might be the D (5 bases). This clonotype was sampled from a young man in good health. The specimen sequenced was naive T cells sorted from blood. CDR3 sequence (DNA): TGTGCCAGCAGTCCAAGACAGAGCCCTAACTATGGCTACACCTTC. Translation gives CASSPRQSPNYGYTF.